This is a list of T cell receptor beta chains from one sample in a study of shared clonotypes between healthy human individuals. Libraries were prepared by immunoSEQ multiplex PCR; TCRdb keeps only in-frame clonotypes and omits some of them. The data contain a few million clones, around 90% of them seen just once; the ten biggest clones take up around 0.14%. Sequencing used naive CD4+ T cells sorted from blood. Receptors were obtained from a young man in good health. The CDR3 runs from the conserved cysteine through the conserved F or W. The D gene is left open where the match is weak. A clone size is listed for some rows: how often the clone was seen (once, few, many), or a class if it is expanded.

CDR3 protein: CASSQASTGAYNEQFF
CDR3 DNA: TGCGCCAGCAGCCAAGCTTCGACCGGGGCTTACAATGAGCAGTTCTTC
D gene: NA
V gene: TRBV4-1
J gene: TRBJ2-1
clone size: NA

CDR3 protein: CASSRLLEFYNEQFF
CDR3 DNA: TGTGCCAGCAGTAGACTCCTTGAGTTCTACAATGAGCAGTTCTTC
D gene: NA
V gene: TRBV2
J gene: TRBJ2-1
clone size: once

CDR3 protein: CASSSYRESGEKLFF
CDR3 DNA: TGTGCCAGCAGCTCTTACAGGGAGTCGGGTGAAAAACTGTTTTTT
D gene: NA
V gene: TRBV5-6
J gene: TRBJ1-4
clone size: NA

CDR3 protein: CASRVAGGAYNEQFF
CDR3 DNA: TGTGCCAGCAGAGTAGCGGGAGGAGCGTACAATGAGCAGTTCTTC
D gene: TRBD2
V gene: TRBV6-5
J gene: TRBJ2-1
clone size: NA

CDR3 protein: CATLAEGSTGELFF
CDR3 DNA: TGTGCCACGCTGGCAGAGGGGAGCACCGGGGAGCTGTTTTTT
D gene: NA
V gene: TRBV27
J gene: TRBJ2-2
clone size: NA

CDR3 protein: CASVPQGASYNSPLHF
CDR3 DNA: TGTGCTAGTGTACCCCAGGGGGCTTCCTATAATTCACCCCTCCACTTT
D gene: TRBD1
V gene: TRBV12-5
J gene: TRBJ1-6
clone size: NA

CDR3 protein: CASSLSSSGVYEQYF
CDR3 DNA: TGTGCCAGCAGTTTAAGTTCTAGCGGGGTATACGAGCAGTACTTC
D gene: TRBD2
V gene: TRBV28
J gene: TRBJ2-7
clone size: NA

CDR3 protein: CASSFQASVGEQYF
CDR3 DNA: TGTGCCAGCAGCTTTCAGGCTAGCGTGGGCGAGCAGTACTTC
D gene: NA
V gene: TRBV7-2
J gene: TRBJ2-7
clone size: NA

CDR3 protein: CASSQEGLNGYGYTF
CDR3 DNA: TGCGCCAGCAGCCAAGAGGGTCTAAACGGCTATGGCTACACCTTC
D gene: NA
V gene: TRBV4-3
J gene: TRBJ1-2
clone size: NA

CDR3 protein: CASSLGQGGHEQYF
CDR3 DNA: TGTGCCAGCAGTTTAGGACAGGGCGGCCACGAGCAGTACTTC
D gene: TRBD1
V gene: TRBV2
J gene: TRBJ2-7
clone size: NA

CDR3 protein: CASSEKEGVNTEAFF
CDR3 DNA: TGCGCCAGCAGTGAGAAGGAGGGGGTGAACACTGAAGCTTTCTTT
D gene: NA
V gene: TRBV10-1
J gene: TRBJ1-1
clone size: few

CDR3 protein: CASSPKPEVEQQYF
CDR3 DNA: TGTGCCAGCTCACCAAAACCTGAAGTTGAACAGCAGTACTTC
D gene: NA
V gene: TRBV18
J gene: TRBJ2-7
clone size: NA

CDR3 protein: CAINGNARTEAFF
CDR3 DNA: TGTGCCATCAACGGAAATGCCAGGACGGAAGCTTTCTTT
D gene: NA
V gene: TRBV10-3
J gene: TRBJ1-1
clone size: once

CDR3 protein: CATSLGLASGRATQYF
CDR3 DNA: TGTGCCACCAGCTTGGGATTAGCTAGCGGGAGGGCGACCCAGTACTTC
D gene: TRBD2
V gene: TRBV15
J gene: TRBJ2-5
clone size: NA

CDR3 protein: CASSSTLTPMLPTEAFF
CDR3 DNA: TGTGCCAGCAGTTCGACCCTAACACCCATGCTTCCCACTGAAGCTTTCTTT
D gene: NA
V gene: TRBV28
J gene: TRBJ1-1
clone size: NA

CDR3 protein: CASSCQRSEGAAEAFF
CDR3 DNA: TGTGCCAGCAGCTGCCAAAGATCGGAGGGTGCTGCTGAAGCTTTCTTT
D gene: NA
V gene: TRBV21-1
J gene: TRBJ1-1
clone size: NA

CDR3 protein: CASSRTANTEAFF
CDR3 DNA: TGTGCCAGCTCGCGGACGGCGAACACTGAAGCTTTCTTT
D gene: NA
V gene: TRBV18
J gene: TRBJ1-1
clone size: NA

CDR3 protein: CASSPLISGPNTGELFF
CDR3 DNA: TGTGCCAGCAGCCCCCTAATTTCGGGACCGAACACCGGGGAGCTGTTTTTT
D gene: NA
V gene: TRBV7-9
J gene: TRBJ2-2
clone size: NA

CDR3 protein: CASNSGFYNSPLHF
CDR3 DNA: TGTGCCAGCAACTCAGGGTTCTATAATTCACCCCTCCACTTT
D gene: NA
V gene: TRBV5-6
J gene: TRBJ1-6
clone size: NA

CDR3 protein: CASSSTGLYEQYF
CDR3 DNA: TGTGCCAGCAGTTCGACAGGCCTCTACGAGCAGTACTTC
D gene: NA
V gene: TRBV6-6
J gene: TRBJ2-7
clone size: NA

CDR3 protein: CASSLGDSPNIQYF
CDR3 DNA: TGTGCCAGCAGCTTAGGAGACTCGCCGAACATTCAGTACTTC
D gene: NA
V gene: TRBV11-2
J gene: TRBJ2-4
clone size: few

CDR3 protein: CASTDSWNSPLHF
CDR3 DNA: TGTGCCAGTACGGACAGTTGGAATTCACCCCTCCACTTT
D gene: NA
V gene: TRBV19
J gene: TRBJ1-6
clone size: NA

CDR3 protein: CASSLVTATGSGELFF
CDR3 DNA: TGTGCCAGCAGCTTAGTGACAGCCACTGGGAGCGGGGAGCTGTTTTTT
D gene: NA
V gene: TRBV7-8
J gene: TRBJ2-2
clone size: NA

CDR3 protein: CAGLPYSNYGYTF
CDR3 DNA: TGTGCCGGCCTTCCTTATTCTAACTATGGCTACACCTTC
D gene: NA
V gene: TRBV19
J gene: TRBJ1-2
clone size: NA

CDR3 protein: CASSVNSGGAETQYF
CDR3 DNA: TGTGCCAGCAGCGTAAATAGCGGGGGGGCGGAGACCCAGTACTTC
D gene: TRBD2
V gene: TRBV9
J gene: TRBJ2-5
clone size: NA

CDR3 protein: CASSNRDSHEAFF
CDR3 DNA: TGTGCCAGCAGTAACCGGGACAGCCATGAAGCTTTCTTT
D gene: TRBD1
V gene: TRBV6-5
J gene: TRBJ1-1
clone size: NA